This paragraph covers one TCR beta chain sequence. The ends were cut back, 4 bases at V and 0 bases at J, with 15 bases in the middle. The germline CDR1 and CDR2 sequences are MDHEN and SYDVKM. The CDR3 is 16 amino acids. Produced via immunoSEQ multiplex PCR; TCRdb's table is partial and in-frame only. The sample holds about 220,000 clones, around 87% seen once. The data stem from a study of blood T cell repertoires in COVID-19. The V call is TRBV28, the J call TRBJ1-2; D remains ambiguous. The specimen sequenced was PBMCs or T cells enriched from blood (not recorded which). The clonotype comes from a woman in her late teens or twenties in a cohort exposed to, infected with or recovered from COVID-19 (not recorded which). CDR3: CASSSSSLRANYGYTF. The CDR3 DNA reads TGTGCCAGCAGTTCCTCATCTCTTCGGGCTAACTATGGCTACACCTTC.